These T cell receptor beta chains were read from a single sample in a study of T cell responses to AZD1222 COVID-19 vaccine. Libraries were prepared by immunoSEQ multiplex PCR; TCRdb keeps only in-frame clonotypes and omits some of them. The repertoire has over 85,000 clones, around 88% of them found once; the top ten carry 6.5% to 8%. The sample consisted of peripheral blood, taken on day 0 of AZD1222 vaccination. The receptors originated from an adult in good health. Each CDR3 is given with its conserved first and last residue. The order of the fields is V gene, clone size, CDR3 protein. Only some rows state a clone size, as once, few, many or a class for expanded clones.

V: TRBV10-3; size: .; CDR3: CAIRSSTGGDEAFF
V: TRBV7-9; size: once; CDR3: CASRRDRGVNTEAFF
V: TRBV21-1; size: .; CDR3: CASSKERTDAGPYTEAFF
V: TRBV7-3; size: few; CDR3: CASSLARSPEQFF
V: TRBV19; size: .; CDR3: CASSKPGPMYEQYF
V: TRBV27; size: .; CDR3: CASTQVPSGNTDTQYF
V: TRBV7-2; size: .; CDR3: CASSARPIAANEKLFF
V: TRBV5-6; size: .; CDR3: CASSGTVATNEKLFF
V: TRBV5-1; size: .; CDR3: CASSFAASGNYNEQFF
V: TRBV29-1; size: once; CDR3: CSVDSRGGTDTQYF
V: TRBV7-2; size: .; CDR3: CASSSNRVGEQFF
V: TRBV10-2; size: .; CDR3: CASKGTSGGAFTGELFF
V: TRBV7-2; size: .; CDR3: CASSMKSSYNSPLHF
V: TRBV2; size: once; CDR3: CASSEGTQETQYF
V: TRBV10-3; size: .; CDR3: CAIRLAGGPDTQYF
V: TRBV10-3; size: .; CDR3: CAIRSRDTNTGELFF
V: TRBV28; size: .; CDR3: CASNQDRAIYEQYF
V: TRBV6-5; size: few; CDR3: CASSRGSSPRGGYTF
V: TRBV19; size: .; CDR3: CASSISGGTSYEQYF
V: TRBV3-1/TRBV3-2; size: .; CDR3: CASSQDLRARGNTIYF
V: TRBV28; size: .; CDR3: CASSLPQVNTEAFF
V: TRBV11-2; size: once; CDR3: CASSVTGKGEQFF
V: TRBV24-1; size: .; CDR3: CATGDDRGLDTGELFF
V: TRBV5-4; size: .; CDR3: CASSYDTSNYGYTF
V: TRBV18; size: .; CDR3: CASSPQDALNEKLFF
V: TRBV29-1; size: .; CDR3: CSVRTATYEQYF
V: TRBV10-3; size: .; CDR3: CAISTGQAVDEGYTF
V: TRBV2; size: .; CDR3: CASSATTLVETQYF
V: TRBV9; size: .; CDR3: CASTRGPLTEAFF
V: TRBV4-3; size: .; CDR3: CASSQAPGSRGSGNTIYF
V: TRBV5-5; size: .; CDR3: CASSSGQGAGNQPQHF
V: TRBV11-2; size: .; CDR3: CASRRTGYEQYF
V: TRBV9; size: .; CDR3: CASSPGQNTGELFF